A selection of T cell receptor beta chains follows, all from one sample in a study of multiple sclerosis patients with progressive multifocal leukoencephalopathy. Assay used: immunoSEQ multiplex PCR; TCRdb lists only in-frame clones, some missing. The sample includes roughly 28,000 clones, more than 70% seen only once; the top ten take approximately 1%. Sequencing was carried out using PBMCs. These receptors came from a human donor with multiple sclerosis. CDR3s leave out the opening cysteine and the closing phenylalanine or tryptophan. A row's size may be missing; if present it is once, few, many or a size class.

clone size,J gene,V gene,CDR3 protein
NA,TRBJ1-2,TRBV20-1,SALDYGYT
once,TRBJ2-1,TRBV5-1,ASSMRTSGWGNEQF
NA,TRBJ1-4,TRBV5-1,ASSLERGGEKLF
NA,TRBJ1-2,TRBV19,ASSIGGTTLYGYT
NA,TRBJ1-4,TRBV6-5,ASRDGGSHNEKLF
NA,TRBJ1-2,TRBV6-1,ASTAQGLRGYT
NA,TRBJ1-1,TRBV29-1,SVDGGRRYGQPNTEAF
NA,TRBJ2-7,TRBV27,ASRARGVSSYEQY
NA,TRBJ1-2,TRBV29-1,SVAGEFRANYGYT
NA,TRBJ2-1,TRBV15,ATSRERGGYNEQF
NA,TRBJ2-7,TRBV4-1,ASSQGDRSYEQY